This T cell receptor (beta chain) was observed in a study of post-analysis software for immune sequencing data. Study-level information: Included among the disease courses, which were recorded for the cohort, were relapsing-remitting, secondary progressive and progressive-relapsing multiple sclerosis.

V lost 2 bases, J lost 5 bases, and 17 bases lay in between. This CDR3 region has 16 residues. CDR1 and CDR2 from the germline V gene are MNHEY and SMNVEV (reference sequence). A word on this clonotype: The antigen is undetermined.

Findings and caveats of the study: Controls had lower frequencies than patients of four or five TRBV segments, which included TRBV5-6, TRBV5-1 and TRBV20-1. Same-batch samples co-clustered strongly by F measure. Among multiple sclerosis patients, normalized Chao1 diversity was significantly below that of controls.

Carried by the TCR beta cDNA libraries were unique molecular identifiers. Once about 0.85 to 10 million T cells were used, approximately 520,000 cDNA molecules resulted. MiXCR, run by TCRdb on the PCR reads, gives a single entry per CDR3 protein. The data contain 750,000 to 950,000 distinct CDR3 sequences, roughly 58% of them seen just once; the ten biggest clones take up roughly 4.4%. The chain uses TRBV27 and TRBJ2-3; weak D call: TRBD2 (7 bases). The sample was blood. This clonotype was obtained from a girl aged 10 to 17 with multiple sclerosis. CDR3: CASSLMDRGAEDTQYF. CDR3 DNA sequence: TGTGCCAGCAGTTTAATGGACCGGGGGGCAGAAGATACGCAGTATTTT.